Described below is a single T cell receptor beta chain sequence and its context. Its antigen is unidentified. The data belong to a study of shared clonotypes between healthy human individuals. Both subsets, CD45RA+ naive and CD45RA-negative memory, were split from the CD4+ cells. V was pared by 4 bases and J by 11 bases, with 16 bases of the junction left unmatched. Germline CDR1 SGHAT, CDR2 FQNNGV. The CDR3 contains 15 residues. Sequenced by immunoSEQ multiplex PCR; TCRdb stores in-frame clones only, minus some. The sample includes 2,500,000 or so clones, under 95% of them seen just once. Study observations and caveats: Rarefaction analysis demonstrated incomplete sorted-subset sequencing notwithstanding large depth. Naive subsets usually exceeded memory subsets in estimated richness. When compared with the clonotypes that were shared by all four sorted-subset donors, the non-shared clonotypes turned out to have lower generation probabilities.

Sequencing was done on a sample of naive CD4+ T cells from PBMCs. Subset: CD45RA+ positively selected. The chain employs TRBV11-2 and TRBJ2-5; TRBD1 agrees at 7 bases. This receptor was obtained from a man aged 18-30 years in good health. Some clones in this sample may be carry-over from other donors' samples. The CDR3 loop reads CASSSLQGSPREQYF. CDR3 DNA sequence: TGTGCCAGCAGCTCCTTACAGGGGTCTCCTAGAGAGCAGTACTTC.